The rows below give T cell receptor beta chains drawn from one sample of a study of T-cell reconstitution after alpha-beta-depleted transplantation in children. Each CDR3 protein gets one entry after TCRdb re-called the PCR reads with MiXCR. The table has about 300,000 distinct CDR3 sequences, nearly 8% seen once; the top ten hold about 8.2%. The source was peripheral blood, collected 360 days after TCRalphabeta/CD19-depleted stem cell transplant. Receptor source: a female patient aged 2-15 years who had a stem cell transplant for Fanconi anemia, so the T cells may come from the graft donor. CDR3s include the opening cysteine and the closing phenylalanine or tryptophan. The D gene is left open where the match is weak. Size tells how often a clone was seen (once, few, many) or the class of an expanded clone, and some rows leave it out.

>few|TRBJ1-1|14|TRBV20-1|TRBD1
CSAREGTGRAEAFF
TGCAGTGCTAGAGAGGGGACAGGGAGGGCTGAAGCTTTCTTT
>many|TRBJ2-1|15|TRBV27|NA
CASSWGLHMVNEQFF
TGTGCCAGCAGTTGGGGACTCCACATGGTCAATGAGCAGTTCTTC
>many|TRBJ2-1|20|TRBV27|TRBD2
CASSHPPLLAGAGVYNEQFF
TGTGCCAGCAGTCACCCGCCCCTACTAGCGGGAGCGGGGGTTTACAATGAGCAGTTCTTC
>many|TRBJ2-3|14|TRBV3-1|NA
CASSQDPRASTQYF
TGTGCCAGCAGCCAAGATCCTAGGGCCAGTACGCAGTATTTT
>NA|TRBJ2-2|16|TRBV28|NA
CASSLGGGTNTGELFF
TGTGCCAGCAGTTTAGGAGGGGGAACGAACACCGGGGAGCTGTTTTTT
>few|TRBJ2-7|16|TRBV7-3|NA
CASSLHNRVGSYEQYF
TGTGCCAGCAGTTTGCATAACAGGGTAGGGTCCTACGAGCAGTACTTC
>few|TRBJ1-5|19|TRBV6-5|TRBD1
CASSYSRDRAIYSNQPQHF
TGTGCCAGCAGTTACTCCCGGGACAGGGCAATTTATAGCAATCAGCCCCAGCATTTT
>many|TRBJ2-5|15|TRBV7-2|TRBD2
CASSFNPGGEETQYF
TGTGCCAGCAGCTTTAATCCGGGGGGGGAAGAGACCCAGTACTTC
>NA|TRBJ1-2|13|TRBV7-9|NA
CASSLARREGYTF
TGTGCCAGCAGCTTAGCCAGGCGGGAAGGCTACACCTTC
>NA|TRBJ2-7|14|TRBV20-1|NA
CFAPGLAQPYEQYF
TGCTTTGCTCCCGGGCTAGCGCAACCCTACGAGCAGTACTTC
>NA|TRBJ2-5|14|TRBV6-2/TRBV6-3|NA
CASSHPSRQETQYF
TGTGCCAGCAGCCACCCTTCCCGACAAGAGACCCAGTACTTC
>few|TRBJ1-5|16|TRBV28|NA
CASSWMGWYSNQPQHF
TGTGCCAGCAGTTGGATGGGTTGGTATAGCAATCAGCCCCAGCATTTT
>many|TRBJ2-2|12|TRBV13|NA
CASSLDNGELFF
TGTGCCAGCAGCCTGGACAACGGGGAGCTGTTTTTT
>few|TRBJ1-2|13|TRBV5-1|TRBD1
CASSFRDRVGYTF
TGCGCCAGCAGCTTCCGTGACAGGGTTGGCTACACCTTC
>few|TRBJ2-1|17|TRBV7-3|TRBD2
CASSLQPPGLAHNEQFF
TGTGCCAGCAGCCTACAGCCACCGGGACTAGCGCACAATGAGCAGTTCTTC
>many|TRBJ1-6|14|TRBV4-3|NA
CASSQILSQSPLHF
TGCGCCAGCAGCCAAATTTTGTCTCAGTCACCCCTCCACTTT
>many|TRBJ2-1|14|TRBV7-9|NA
CASSLESFYNEQFF
TGTGCCAGCAGCTTAGAGAGCTTCTACAATGAGCAGTTCTTC
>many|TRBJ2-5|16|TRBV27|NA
CASSPGIRPPQETQYF
TGTGCCAGCAGTCCGGGCATCCGTCCTCCCCAGGAGACCCAGTACTTC
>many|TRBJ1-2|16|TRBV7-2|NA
CASSFSGRTFNYGYTF
TGTGCCAGCAGCTTTTCAGGGAGAACCTTTAACTATGGCTACACCTTC
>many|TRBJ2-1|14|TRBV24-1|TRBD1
CATIEDRCYNEQFF
TGTGCCACCATCGAGGACAGGTGCTACAATGAGCAGTTCTTC
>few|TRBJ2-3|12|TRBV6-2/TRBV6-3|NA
CASSSSMDTQYF
TGTGCCAGCAGCTCCTCCATGGATACGCAGTATTTT
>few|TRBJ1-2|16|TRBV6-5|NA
CASSYSRGGRNYGYTF
TGTGCCAGCAGTTACTCTAGGGGGGGAAGAAACTATGGCTACACCTTC
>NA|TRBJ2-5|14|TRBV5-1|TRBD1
CASSLQGVGETQYF
TGCGCCAGCAGCTTACAGGGGGTGGGGGAGACCCAGTACTTC
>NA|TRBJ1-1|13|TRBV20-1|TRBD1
CSALGQVDTEAFF
TGCAGTGCCCTGGGACAGGTCGACACTGAAGCTTTCTTT
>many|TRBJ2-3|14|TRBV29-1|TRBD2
CSVVGGGAQDTQYF
TGCAGCGTTGTGGGCGGGGGGGCTCAAGATACGCAGTATTTT
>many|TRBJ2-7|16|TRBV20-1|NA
CSASQPFPQGVMEQYF
TGCAGTGCTAGCCAGCCTTTTCCTCAAGGCGTTATGGAGCAGTACTTC
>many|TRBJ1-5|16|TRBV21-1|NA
CASSKITGPGNQPQHF
TGTGCCAGCAGCAAAATCACAGGGCCGGGCAATCAGCCCCAGCATTTT
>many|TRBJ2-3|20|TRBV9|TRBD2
CASSHLSGTSGSASTDTQYF
TGTGCCAGCAGCCACCTATCCGGGACTAGCGGATCGGCTAGCACAGATACGCAGTATTTT
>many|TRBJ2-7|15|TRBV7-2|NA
CASSLARGPEYEQYF
TGTGCCAGCAGCTTAGCGCGGGGGCCTGAATACGAGCAGTACTTC
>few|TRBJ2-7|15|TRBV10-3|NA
CAISPSGGGGHEQYF
TGTGCCATCAGTCCTTCGGGTGGGGGAGGTCACGAGCAGTACTTC
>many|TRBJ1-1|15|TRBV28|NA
CASSLPGTGNTEAFF
TGTGCCAGCAGTTTACCAGGGACGGGAAACACTGAAGCTTTCTTT
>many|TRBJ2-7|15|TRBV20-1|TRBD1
CSARDQGQGAYEQYF
TGCAGTGCTAGAGATCAAGGACAGGGGGCCTACGAGCAGTACTTC
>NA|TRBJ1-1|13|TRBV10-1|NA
CASSDKVNTEAFF
TGCGCCAGCAGTGATAAGGTGAACACTGAAGCTTTCTTT
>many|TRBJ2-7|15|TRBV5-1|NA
CASSLLGRGGYEQYF
TGCGCCAGCAGCTTGTTGGGGCGCGGAGGCTACGAGCAGTACTTC
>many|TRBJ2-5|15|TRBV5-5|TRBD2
CASSSLREVQETQYF
TGTGCCAGCAGCTCGCTACGGGAGGTCCAAGAGACCCAGTACTTC
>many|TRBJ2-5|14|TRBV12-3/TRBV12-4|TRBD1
CASSLGTGKETQYF
TGTGCCAGCAGTTTGGGGACAGGGAAAGAGACCCAGTACTTC
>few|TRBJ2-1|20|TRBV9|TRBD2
CASSVAPGTSGGSSYNEQFF
TGTGCCAGCAGCGTAGCTCCGGGGACTAGCGGGGGGTCCTCCTACAATGAGCAGTTCTTC
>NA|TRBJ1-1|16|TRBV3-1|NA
CASSHQTGRGVTEAFF
TGTGCCAGCAGCCACCAAACAGGGAGGGGTGTTACTGAAGCTTTCTTT
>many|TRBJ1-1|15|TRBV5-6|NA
CASSLSRAMNTEAFF
TGTGCCAGCAGCTTGAGTCGGGCCATGAACACTGAAGCTTTCTTT
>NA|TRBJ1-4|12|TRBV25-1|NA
CASSEWDEKLFF
TGTGCCAGCAGTGAATGGGATGAAAAACTGTTTTTT
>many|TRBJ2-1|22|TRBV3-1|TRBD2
CASSPRQGDRSSGSRQYNEQFF
TGTGCCAGCAGCCCCCGACAGGGAGATCGGTCTAGCGGGAGTCGGCAGTACAATGAGCAGTTCTTC
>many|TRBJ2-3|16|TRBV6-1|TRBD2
CASSRLAGEGADTQYF
TGTGCCAGCAGCCGACTAGCGGGGGAGGGAGCAGATACGCAGTATTTT
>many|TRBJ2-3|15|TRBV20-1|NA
CSARAVRGHGDTQYF
TGCAGTGCTAGAGCGGTACGGGGGCATGGAGATACGCAGTATTTT
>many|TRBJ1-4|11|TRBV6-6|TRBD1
CASSRGQALFF
TGTGCCAGCAGTCGGGGACAGGCTCTGTTTTTT
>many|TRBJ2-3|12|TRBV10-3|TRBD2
CATRTSTDTQYF
TGTGCCACTCGGACTAGCACTGATACGCAGTATTTT
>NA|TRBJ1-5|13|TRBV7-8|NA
CASSSTRDQPQHF
TGTGCCAGCAGCAGCACACGTGATCAGCCCCAGCATTTT
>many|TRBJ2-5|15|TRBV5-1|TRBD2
CASSLGLAGEETQYF
TGCGCCAGCAGCTTGGGACTAGCGGGGGAAGAGACCCAGTACTTC
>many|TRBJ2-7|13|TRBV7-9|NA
CASSFGTFYEQYF
TGTGCCAGCAGCTTCGGGACCTTCTACGAGCAGTACTTC
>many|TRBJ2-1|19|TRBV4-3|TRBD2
CASSQVVGLSGGPNNEQFF
TGCGCCAGCAGCCAAGTTGTGGGTTTAAGCGGGGGACCAAACAATGAGCAGTTCTTC
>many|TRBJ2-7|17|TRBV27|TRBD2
CASSYYTGTSDNYEQYF
TGTGCCAGCAGCTACTACACTGGGACTAGCGATAACTACGAGCAGTACTTC
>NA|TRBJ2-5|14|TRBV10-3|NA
CAISDRESQETQYF
TGTGCCATCAGTGATAGGGAGAGCCAAGAGACCCAGTACTTC
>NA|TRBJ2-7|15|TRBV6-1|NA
CASSQPGSLSYEQYF
TGTGCCAGCAGCCAACCAGGAAGCTTATCCTACGAGCAGTACTTC
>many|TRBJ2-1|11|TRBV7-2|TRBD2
CASSLGWGGFF
TGTGCCAGCAGCTTAGGCTGGGGGGGGTTCTTC
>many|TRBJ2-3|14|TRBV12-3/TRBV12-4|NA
CASWWGTSTDTQYF
TGTGCCAGCTGGTGGGGGACTAGCACAGATACGCAGTATTTT
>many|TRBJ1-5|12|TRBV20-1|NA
CSALTGSQPQHF
TGCAGTGCTCTGACCGGCAGTCAGCCCCAGCATTTT